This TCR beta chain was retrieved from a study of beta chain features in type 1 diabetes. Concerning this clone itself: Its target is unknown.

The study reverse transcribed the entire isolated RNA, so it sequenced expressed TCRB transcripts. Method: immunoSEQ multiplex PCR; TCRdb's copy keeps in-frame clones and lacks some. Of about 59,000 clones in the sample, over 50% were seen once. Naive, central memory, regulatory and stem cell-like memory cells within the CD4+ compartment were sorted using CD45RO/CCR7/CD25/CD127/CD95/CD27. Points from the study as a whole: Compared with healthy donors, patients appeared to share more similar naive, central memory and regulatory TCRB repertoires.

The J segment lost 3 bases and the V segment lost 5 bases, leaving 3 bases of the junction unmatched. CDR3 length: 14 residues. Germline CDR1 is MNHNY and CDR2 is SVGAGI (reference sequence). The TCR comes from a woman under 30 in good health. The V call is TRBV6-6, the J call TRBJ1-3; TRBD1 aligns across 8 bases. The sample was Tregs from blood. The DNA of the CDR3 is TGTGCCAGCAGTCAGACAGGGGTTGGAAACACCATATATTTT. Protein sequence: CASSQTGVGNTIYF.